This T cell receptor (beta chain) was recorded in a study of blood T cell repertoires in COVID-19. As for the study in general: Sample material is recorded as cDNA or gDNA derived from T cells, B-cell-depleted T cells, or PBMCs.

The data were produced by immunoSEQ multiplex PCR, yet TCRdb's version contains in-frame clones alone and is incomplete. This sample carries 100,000 to 120,000 clones, roughly 87% of them seen once, and the ten largest clones take more than 4%. Losses at the gene ends were 7 bases for V and 0 bases for J; bases not matched to a gene: 5. This CDR3 spans 14 amino acids. CDR1 and CDR2 from the germline V gene are ENHRY and SYGVKD. The sequenced material came from peripheral blood. The sequence derives from a human donor in a cohort sampled during active COVID-19. The rearrangement links TRBV10-3 to TRBJ1-2, with 7 bases matching TRBD1. The CDR3 DNA reads as TGTGCCATCACCCCGGGACAGACTAACTATGGCTACACCTTC. Residues: CAITPGQTNYGYTF.